This T cell receptor (beta chain) was recovered during a study of cytomegalovirus exposure and HLA in healthy donors. In the PCR, 60 Vbeta and 13 Jbeta primers were used. TCRdb keeps only in-frame clones here, not all; method: immunoSEQ multiplex PCR. The table shows around 130,000 clones, with about 70% occurring only once. The sequencing sample was made of PBMCs. This receptor was obtained from a woman between 35 and 50 years old in good health and CMV-seropositive.

The CDR3 bases are TGTGCCAGCAGCAGGGACTTACGGAACACTGAAGCTTTCTTT. It is translated as CASSRDLRNTEAFF. This chain joins TRBV28 and TRBJ1-1, with D perhaps matching TRBD1 (5 bases). Looked up from germline, CDR1 is MDHEN and CDR2 is SYDVKM. The V and J ends lost 6 bases and 1 base respectively, with 12 bases between them. The CDR3 sequence is 14 residues long.